The 6 T cell receptor beta chains in this list originate from one sample, sequenced in a study of blood T cells in healthy people across ages. A J-beta primer mix and a sample-barcoded 5' primer were used in a second PCR of about 7 to 12 cycles. Each CDR3 protein gets one entry after TCRdb re-called the 5' RACE reads with MiXCR. The data contain 1.5 million to 2 million distinct CDR3 sequences, roughly two fifths of them singletons. Material for sequencing was blood. All receptors derive from a human donor in good health.

The J gene is TRBJ1-5, the V gene TRBV6-6; perhaps TRBD1 as D (5 bases). The ends were cut back, 2 bases at V and 6 bases at J, with 14 bases in the middle. Germline V gene lookup returns CDR1 MNHNY and CDR2 SVGAGI (reference sequence). CDR3 size: 15 residues. The CDR3 sequence: CASSYDTPGRQPQHF. The DNA for the CDR3 is TGTGCCAGCAGTTACGATACTCCAGGGCGTCAGCCCCAGCATTTT.

This clonotype has more than one count but fewer than ten. V gene TRBV3-1 combines with J gene TRBJ2-1; tentatively, D is TRBD2 (6 bases). The CDR3 has 14 amino acids. Germline CDR1 and CDR2: LGHDT and YNNKEL (reference sequence). Trimming stripped 0 bases from V and 4 bases from J, with 7 bases between. CDR3 bases: TGTGCCAGCAGCCAAGATCGGGAGTACAATGAGCAGTTCTTC. Translation gives CASSQDREYNEQFF.

The chain combines TRBV12-3 or TRBV12-4 with TRBJ2-2, with D unresolved. The CDR3 has 16 residues. Trimming removed 1 base at V and 6 bases at J, with 15 bases between. The DNA of the CDR3 is TGTGCCAGCAGTTTAGGTGGGCCGGCGAGCCCCGGGGAGCTGTTTTTT. Translated, it gives CASSLGGPASPGELFF.

The chain carries TRBV4-2 and TRBJ2-5; no clear D. Trimming removed 0 bases at V and 0 bases at J, with 8 bases between. The CDR3 runs 15 residues. Per the germline V gene, CDR1 is LGHNA and CDR2 is YNFKEQ. This CDR3 is CASSQEPPYQETQYF. DNA of the CDR3: TGTGCCAGCAGCCAAGAGCCACCCTACCAAGAGACCCAGTACTTC.

Only a few counts were recorded for this clonotype. CDR3 nucleotides: TGTGCCAGCAGCTCCAGGGTGGAAGGTGGCTACACCTTC. This encodes CASSSRVEGGYTF. The chain uses TRBV28 and TRBJ1-2; perhaps TRBD1 as D (5 bases). The V end lost 6 bases, the J end lost 7 bases, and 15 bases lay between the germline ends. This CDR3 contains 13 residues. The germline gives CDR1 MDHEN, CDR2 SYDVKM.

The rearrangement joins TRBV7-8 to TRBJ1-6, with a weak D call TRBD1 (6 bases). V shed 5 bases and J shed 7 bases, with 24 bases lying between them. Germline V CDR1 and CDR2: SGHVS, FQNEAQ. The CDR3 has 18 residues. Here the CDR3 DNA reads TGTGCCAGCAGCCGATCACAAGGGGGGGGCTTTCGGAATTCACCCCTCCACTTT. Encoded protein: CASSRSQGGGFRNSPLHF.